The present T cell receptor beta chain was sequenced within a study of cytomegalovirus exposure and HLA in healthy donors. Study context: Earlier, 180 million or so T cells were analyzed, and 90 million to 140 million unique TCR beta sequences were found among them.

Germline assignment: CDR1 SGHTA and CDR2 FQGNSA. The V and J ends lost 1 base and 3 bases respectively, with 13 bases between them. The CDR3 consists of 16 residues. In the PCR, 60 Vbeta and 13 Jbeta primers were used. Clones were sequenced by immunoSEQ multiplex PCR, and TCRdb holds only the in-frame ones, with some missing. The data show over 150,000 clones, 77% seen once. General study findings and limits: Because they were indistinguishable, some V segments, including TRBV6-2 and TRBV6-3, were excluded. An Asian-associated ancestry cluster reportedly showed fewer N-insertions than the approximately 650-donor mean in a later analysis.

As concerns this clone: Its target is unknown.

The sample consisted of PBMCs. This chain connects TRBV7-2 to TRBJ2-4; D is perhaps TRBD2 (5 bases). The clonotype originates from a woman between 40 and 55 years old in good health and CMV-seropositive. For the CDR3, the DNA is TGTGCCAGCAGCTTAGTACTTAGCGTCAACAAAAACATTCAGTACTTC. Amino acid sequence: CASSLVLSVNKNIQYF.